This is a list of T cell receptor beta chains from one sample in a study of sequential checkpoint blockade in melanoma. Some clones are missing from TCRdb's copy, which holds only in-frame ones; the method was immunoSEQ multiplex PCR. This table has 10,000 to 15,000 clones, roughly two thirds appearing once. The sequencing here drew on CD8+ T cells sorted from blood (inferred from file names), taken from a patient given nivolumab and ipilimumab in sequence. The source of these receptors is a human donor with melanoma. The CDR3 runs from the conserved cysteine through the conserved F or W. A D gene is named only where the DNA matches it firmly. Not all rows give a size; the values are once, few, many and, for expanded clones, a class.

d_call	clone_size	v_call	j_call	cdr3_aa	cdr3_nt
-	once	TRBV27	TRBJ2-2	CASSFLNTGELFF	TGTGCCAGCAGTTTCTTGAACACCGGGGAGCTGTTTTTT
-	-	TRBV7-2	TRBJ2-1	CASSLGGEQFF	TGTGCCAGCAGCTTAGGAGGGGAGCAGTTCTTC
-	-	TRBV6-5	TRBJ1-2	CASSYSGSAYGYTF	TGTGCCAGCAGTTACTCGGGCAGTGCCTATGGCTACACCTTC
-	-	TRBV28	TRBJ1-1	CASSLNQGTTEAFF	TGTGCCAGCAGTTTAAATCAGGGGACCACTGAAGCTTTCTTT
TRBD1	few	TRBV6-1	TRBJ1-1	CASRDGTAMNTEAFF	TGTGCCAGCAGAGACGGGACAGCGATGAACACTGAAGCTTTCTTT
TRBD2	few	TRBV4-2	TRBJ2-1	CASSPGGAYEQFF	TGTGCCAGCAGCCCCGGGGGGGCCTATGAGCAGTTCTTC
-	-	TRBV15	TRBJ2-1	CATSESGRGPYNEQFF	TGTGCCACCAGTGAGTCCGGGCGGGGTCCCTACAATGAGCAGTTCTTC
TRBD2	-	TRBV28	TRBJ2-3	CASSLMPGLAGEDTQYF	TGTGCCAGCAGTTTGATGCCTGGGCTAGCGGGAGAAGATACGCAGTATTTT
-	-	TRBV19	TRBJ2-3	CASSYRVGTDTQYF	TGTGCCAGTAGTTACAGGGTTGGCACAGATACGCAGTATTTT
-	-	TRBV12-5	TRBJ2-7	CASEDRQGPTYEQYF	TGTGCTAGTGAGGATAGGCAGGGGCCGACCTACGAGCAGTACTTC
-	-	TRBV4-3	TRBJ2-5	CASSLFSSGYGQYF	TGCGCCAGCAGCCTTTTCAGTAGCGGCTACGGGCAGTACTTC
TRBD2	-	TRBV9	TRBJ2-1	CASSVSGAKINEQFF	TGTGCCAGCAGCGTTAGCGGGGCCAAGATAAATGAGCAGTTCTTC
TRBD1	-	TRBV5-1	TRBJ2-3	CASSLDWTGADGTQYF	TGCGCCAGCAGCTTGGATTGGACAGGGGCTGACGGGACGCAGTATTTT
-	few	TRBV5-5	TRBJ1-1	CASTPPFGHSNTEAFF	TGTGCCAGCACCCCACCCTTTGGACATTCGAACACTGAAGCTTTCTTT
-	-	TRBV6-5	TRBJ1-1	CASRYPGTEAFF	TGTGCCAGCAGATATCCCGGCACTGAAGCTTTCTTT
TRBD2	few	TRBV27	TRBJ2-7	CASSPSGSLYEQYF	TGTGCCAGCAGCCCTAGCGGGTCCCTCTACGAGCAGTACTTC
TRBD2	-	TRBV7-9	TRBJ2-7	CASSVVSGARGEQYF	TGTGCCAGCAGCGTTGTTAGCGGGGCTCGGGGCGAGCAGTACTTC
-	few	TRBV29-1	TRBJ2-7	CSVAEPYEQYF	TGCAGCGTTGCGGAGCCCTACGAGCAGTACTTC
TRBD2	-	TRBV28	TRBJ2-7	CASNQRGYEQYF	TGTGCCAGCAATCAGCGGGGGTACGAGCAGTACTTC
-	few	TRBV5-1	TRBJ2-1	CASRLPLGYEQFF	TGCGCCAGCAGACTCCCCTTGGGCTATGAGCAGTTCTTC
-	-	TRBV5-6	TRBJ1-2	CASSLAVANGYTF	TGTGCCAGCAGCTTGGCCGTGGCAAATGGCTACACCTTC
-	once	TRBV5-4	TRBJ1-1	CASSLAGGLTEAFF	TGTGCCAGCAGCTTGGCCGGGGGGCTCACTGAAGCTTTCTTT
TRBD2	-	TRBV7-3	TRBJ2-1	CASSFLAGGQGEQFF	TGTGCCAGCAGCTTTCTAGCGGGAGGGCAAGGTGAGCAGTTCTTC
-	few	TRBV14	TRBJ1-2	CASSATGDYYGYTF	TGTGCCAGCAGTGCGACAGGAGACTACTATGGCTACACCTTC
TRBD2	-	TRBV6-1	TRBJ2-1	CASMGTSGSWEQFF	TGTGCCAGCATGGGGACTAGCGGGAGTTGGGAGCAGTTCTTC
-	once	TRBV28	TRBJ1-2	CASSPAGREIYGYTF	TGTGCCAGCAGTCCCGCTGGGCGGGAGATTTATGGCTACACCTTC
TRBD1	-	TRBV4-3	TRBJ1-3	CASSRDRGRNTIYF	TGCGCCAGCAGTCGAGACAGGGGTAGAAACACCATATATTTT
TRBD1	-	TRBV30	TRBJ1-1	CAWSRDRVRPEAFF	TGTGCCTGGAGTAGGGACAGGGTGAGACCTGAAGCTTTCTTT
-	-	TRBV7-6	TRBJ1-1	CASSSSRDTNTEAFF	TGTGCCAGCAGCTCGAGTCGGGACACAAACACTGAAGCTTTCTTT
TRBD1	few	TRBV10-3	TRBJ1-1	CAISSTGEVSEAFF	TGTGCCATCAGTTCAACAGGGGAAGTTTCTGAAGCTTTCTTT
-	-	TRBV27	TRBJ1-5	CASSLYAGFRNQPQHF	TGTGCCAGCAGTTTATACGCAGGGTTTCGCAATCAGCCCCAGCATTTT
TRBD2	-	TRBV28	TRBJ2-5	CASSLSVAGEQYF	TGTGCCAGCAGTTTATCGGTCGCGGGGGAGCAGTACTTC
TRBD1	-	TRBV28	TRBJ2-3	CASSTSGQVGDTQYF	TGTGCCAGCAGTACATCCGGACAGGTTGGAGATACGCAGTATTTT
-	once	TRBV5-1	TRBJ2-1	CASSWTTDLIKNEQFF	TGCGCCAGCAGCTGGACCACGGACTTAATCAAGAATGAGCAGTTCTTC
-	few	TRBV4-1	TRBJ2-5	CASSSMGATQETQYF	TGCGCCAGCAGCTCCATGGGGGCGACCCAAGAGACCCAGTACTTC
TRBD1	-	TRBV6-1	TRBJ2-2	CASTGQADGELFF	TGTGCCAGCACTGGACAGGCGGACGGGGAGCTGTTTTTT
TRBD2	-	TRBV9	TRBJ2-4	CASGGTSGNIQYF	TGTGCCAGTGGGGGGACTAGCGGAAACATTCAGTACTTC
-	few	TRBV18	TRBJ2-3	CASSQHRGLDTQYF	TGTGCCAGCTCACAACACCGGGGACTCGATACGCAGTATTTT
-	-	TRBV21-1	TRBJ2-5	CASLTGLAGETQYF	TGTGCCAGTCTTACGGGACTAGCCGGGGAGACCCAGTACTTC
TRBD2	-	TRBV7-9	TRBJ2-1	CASSFSAGGPHNEQFF	TGTGCCAGCAGCTTCTCGGCGGGAGGGCCCCACAATGAGCAGTTCTTC
TRBD2	-	TRBV28	TRBJ2-5	CASLAGARGTQYF	TGTGCCAGCCTAGCGGGGGCCCGGGGGACCCAGTACTTC
-	few	TRBV4-3	TRBJ1-1	CASSQASGKNTEAFF	TGCGCCAGCAGCCAAGCCTCAGGGAAGAACACTGAAGCTTTCTTT
TRBD1	-	TRBV14	TRBJ2-7	CASSYSQDRGSYEQYF	TGTGCCAGCAGCTACTCACAAGACAGGGGCTCCTACGAGCAGTACTTC
-	-	TRBV7-8	TRBJ1-2	CASSPDGGANYGYTF	TGTGCCAGCAGCCCCGACGGAGGGGCTAACTATGGCTACACCTTC
TRBD1	-	TRBV7-9	TRBJ1-2	CASSSGTGLPLYGYTF	TGTGCCAGCAGCTCCGGGACAGGGCTTCCTCTCTATGGCTACACCTTC
TRBD1	-	TRBV7-8	TRBJ2-5	CASSSIRQGSQETQYF	TGTGCCAGCAGCTCGATCAGACAGGGATCCCAAGAGACCCAGTACTTC
-	-	TRBV27	TRBJ2-5	CASSSSTELIETQYF	TGTGCCAGCAGTTCCTCGACTGAATTAATAGAGACCCAGTACTTC
TRBD2	-	TRBV19	TRBJ2-7	CASSMTGGNYEQYF	TGTGCCAGTAGTATGACGGGGGGAAACTACGAGCAGTACTTC
-	medium-sized	TRBV21-1	TRBJ2-5	CASSNTTGGLPTVLQETQYF	TGTGCCAGCAGCAATACGACAGGGGGCTTACCCACCGTACTCCAAGAGACCCAGTACTTC
TRBD1	-	TRBV5-1	TRBJ2-1	CASTPWDRATFGYNEQFF	TGCGCCAGCACCCCCTGGGACAGGGCAACCTTCGGGTACAATGAGCAGTTCTTC
-	-	TRBV5-1	TRBJ1-4	CASSYTPDLAAEKLFF	TGCGCCAGCAGCTATACTCCGGATCTGGCGGCCGAAAAACTGTTTTTT
-	once	TRBV4-3	TRBJ1-1	CASSQNSLNTEAFF	TGCGCCAGCAGCCAAAACTCGCTGAACACTGAAGCTTTCTTT
TRBD1	-	TRBV4-3	TRBJ2-2	CASSQEARGHYRDGELFF	TGCGCCAGCAGCCAGGAGGCCAGGGGGCATTATAGGGACGGGGAGCTGTTTTTT